This TCR beta chain came from a study of CD8 T cells in ankylosing spondylitis. About this clonotype itself: Its antigen is unidentified.

Making the TCR beta libraries involved quantitative 5'-RACE with molecular barcodes. MiXCR was run by TCRdb on the 5' RACE reads, yielding one entry per CDR3 protein. The top ten hold around 19% of the sample, which has about 700,000 distinct CDR3 sequences, 15% to 20% seen once. V shed 4 bases and J 2 bases; nucleotides not matched to a gene: 7. The CDR3 sequence is 17 residues long. The germline V gene encodes CDR1 SGHKS and CDR2 YYEKEE (reference sequence). Study-wide results and limits: Made up of several highly homologous variants, a TCR beta motif appeared characteristic of ankylosing spondylitis blood. Disease-associated clonotypes exhibited CD8+ identity and were relatively infrequent in peripheral blood. Several of the motif variants were reported before in synovial fluid and blood from reactive arthritis.

V and J are TRBV5-5 and TRBJ2-2; 11 positions match TRBD1. The source is a male donor with ankylosing spondylitis. The sample comprised blood, either unsorted or a sorted T cell fraction (not recorded which). This chain's CDR3 is CASSLGQGGPNTGELFF. DNA for the CDR3: TGTGCCAGCAGCCTGGGACAGGGGGGCCCCAACACCGGGGAGCTGTTTTTT.